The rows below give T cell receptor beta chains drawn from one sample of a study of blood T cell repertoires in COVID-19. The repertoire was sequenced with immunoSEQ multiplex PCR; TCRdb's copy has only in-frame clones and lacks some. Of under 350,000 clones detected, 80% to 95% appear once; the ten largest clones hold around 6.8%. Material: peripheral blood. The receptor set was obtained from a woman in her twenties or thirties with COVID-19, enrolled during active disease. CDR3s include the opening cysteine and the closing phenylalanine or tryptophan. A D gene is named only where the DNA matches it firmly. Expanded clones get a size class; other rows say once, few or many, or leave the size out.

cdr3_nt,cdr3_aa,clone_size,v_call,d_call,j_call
TGTGCCAGCAGTCCACAGGGGACAGGGGGCTTCGAACTGTTTTTT,CASSPQGTGGFELFF,-,TRBV2,TRBD1,TRBJ1-4
TGTGCCAGCAGCAACGCGGGGCCGGACGAGCAGTACTTC,CASSNAGPDEQYF,-,TRBV21-1,-,TRBJ2-7
TGTGCCAGCAGCCCAATAGGCACTAGTTGGAACAATGAGCAGTTCTTC,CASSPIGTSWNNEQFF,-,TRBV7-8,-,TRBJ2-1
TGTGCCAGCAGTCCAAAAAACAGTATAGTTAACTACGAGCAGTACTTC,CASSPKNSIVNYEQYF,-,TRBV28,-,TRBJ2-7
TGTGCCAGCAGCGTAGAACCGGGACTAGCGTACGAGCAGTACTTC,CASSVEPGLAYEQYF,-,TRBV9,TRBD2,TRBJ2-7
TGTGCCAGTAGTATAGCGGACGGGGGAGGTGAGCAGTTCTTC,CASSIADGGGEQFF,-,TRBV19,-,TRBJ2-1
TGTGCCACCAGTGAAGCGGCAGGGGGACAAGAGACCCAGTACTTC,CATSEAAGGQETQYF,-,TRBV24-1,TRBD1,TRBJ2-5
TGTGCCAGCAGTTACGCTAGGGGCAGAGTGGCAACTTACACCCAAGCTTTCTTT,CASSYARGRVATYTQAFF,-,TRBV6-2/TRBV6-3,-,TRBJ1-1
TGTGCCAGCACTCCAGGGGGGAGGTCGGAGACCCAGTACTTC,CASTPGGRSETQYF,-,TRBV28,-,TRBJ2-5
TGTGCCAGTAGTAGAGTCAACTACAATGAGCAGTTCTTC,CASSRVNYNEQFF,-,TRBV19,-,TRBJ2-1
TGTGCCATCTCGGTGGACAGCTCCTACGAGCAGTACTTC,CAISVDSSYEQYF,-,TRBV10-3,-,TRBJ2-7
TGTGCCAGAAGCGAAGACAGGGGTACTCTGAACACTGAAGCTTTCTTT,CARSEDRGTLNTEAFF,few,TRBV5-3,TRBD1,TRBJ1-1
TGTGCCACCAGTGACCCGGGACTAGCGCGGGAGACCCAGTACTTC,CATSDPGLARETQYF,once,TRBV24-1,TRBD2,TRBJ2-5
TGTGCCAGCAGCCGAAACACAGGGAGACAAGGGCATTCACCCCTCCACTTT,CASSRNTGRQGHSPLHF,-,TRBV14,-,TRBJ1-6
TGTGCCAGCAGGCCCCAGGCGTTGAGCTCCTACAATGAGCAGTTCTTC,CASRPQALSSYNEQFF,-,TRBV27,-,TRBJ2-1
TGCAGCGTTAGCGGGAGGGGTGAGACCCAGTACTTC,CSVSGRGETQYF,-,TRBV29-1,TRBD2,TRBJ2-5
TGTGCCAGCAGCCAAGGAAGGCTAGCGGGAGTTGTTAGGAATGAGCAGTTCTTC,CASSQGRLAGVVRNEQFF,-,TRBV3-1/TRBV3-2,TRBD2,TRBJ2-1
TGTGCCAGCAGCCTGGTTCCGGCTGGAAACACCATATATTTT,CASSLVPAGNTIYF,few,TRBV3-1/TRBV3-2,-,TRBJ1-3
TGTGCCAGCAGCTCGACAGGGGGAGATACGCAGTATTTT,CASSSTGGDTQYF,-,TRBV5-4,TRBD1,TRBJ2-3
TGTGCCAGCCAGGGGACAGGGAGCCAAGAGACCCAGTACTTC,CASQGTGSQETQYF,-,TRBV2,TRBD1,TRBJ2-5
TGTGCCAGCAGCCCGGCGGGGGGCTCCTACGAGCAGTACTTC,CASSPAGGSYEQYF,-,TRBV7-2,TRBD2,TRBJ2-7
TGTGCCAGCAGCTTAGTAGGGGTTTACGAGCAGTACTTC,CASSLVGVYEQYF,-,TRBV11-2,-,TRBJ2-7
TGTGCCAGCAGCCAAGTTGTGAGAGGTGAGGGATTGATTAATGAGCAGTTCTTC,CASSQVVRGEGLINEQFF,-,TRBV3-1/TRBV3-2,-,TRBJ2-1
TGCGCCAGCAGCTTAAGACAGGGGACCAACTATGGCTACACCTTC,CASSLRQGTNYGYTF,-,TRBV5-1,TRBD1,TRBJ1-2
TGTGCCAGCAGCTTCTCCGACCCTACGGGCATTCAGTACTTC,CASSFSDPTGIQYF,-,TRBV7-9,-,TRBJ2-4
TGTGCCAGCACCTTATGGGGGCAGGGCTACACCTTC,CASTLWGQGYTF,-,TRBV12-3/TRBV12-4,-,TRBJ1-2
TGTGCCAGCAGCTACGGGACTAGCGGGAGAAGGGAGTACTTC,CASSYGTSGRREYF,few,TRBV7-9,TRBD2,TRBJ2-7
TGTGCCAGCAGCGTAGGAAGGGCGGGCTATGGCTACACCTTC,CASSVGRAGYGYTF,once,TRBV9,-,TRBJ1-2
TGTGCCAGCACACGAGGAGACGCGAACACCGGGGAGCTGTTTTTT,CASTRGDANTGELFF,-,TRBV7-3,-,TRBJ2-2
TGTGCCAGCAGCCCGCCCGGACTAGCGGGGGTTGGGGCAGATACGCAGTATTTT,CASSPPGLAGVGADTQYF,-,TRBV3-1/TRBV3-2,TRBD2,TRBJ2-3
TGTGCCAGCTCGTATCTCAGAGGAGCTAACTATGGCTACACCTTC,CASSYLRGANYGYTF,-,TRBV18,-,TRBJ1-2
TGTGCCAGCAGCTTAGAGGCAGGGGGTCGTTCACCCCTCCACTTT,CASSLEAGGRSPLHF,-,TRBV7-9,TRBD1,TRBJ1-6
TGTGCCAGCAGCTTGATCTGGGGCTCTGAAGCTTTCTTT,CASSLIWGSEAFF,-,TRBV5-5,-,TRBJ1-1
TGTGCCAGCAGGCCCGGACAGGGACGCAATGAGCAGTTCTTC,CASRPGQGRNEQFF,-,TRBV7-9,TRBD1,TRBJ2-1